Below are 19 T cell receptor beta chains sequenced from a single sample in a study of T-cell reconstitution after alpha-beta-depleted transplantation in children. During its preparation, the TCRbeta library received unique molecular identifiers. TCRdb re-analysed the PCR reads in MiXCR, keeping a single row per CDR3 protein. The data hold about 340,000 distinct CDR3 sequences, with roughly 17% observed a single time. Sequenced material: PBMCs, mostly from graft donor cells, taken 360 days after TCRalphabeta/CD19-depleted stem cell transplant. These receptors were obtained from a male patient between 2 and 10 years old who had a stem cell transplant for acute lymphoblastic leukemia, so the T cells may come from the graft donor.

This clonotype has more than one count but fewer than ten. CDR3 in amino acids: CASSLRGQGALPPYEQYF. CDR3 coding DNA: TGCGCCAGCAGCTTAAGGGGACAGGGGGCGCTTCCCCCTTACGAGCAGTACTTC. This chain uses TRBV5-1 with TRBJ2-7, with 12 bases fitting TRBD1. V lost 2 bases and J lost 4; bases outside the gene matches: 13. The CDR3 sequence is 18 residues long. Germline lookup yields CDR1 SGHRS and CDR2 YFSETQ.

This rearrangement joins TRBV6-5 to TRBJ2-7, with TRBD2 identical over 7 bases. The V and J ends lost 0 bases and 2 bases, in that order; junction bases with no gene match: 4. Germline V lookup: CDR1 MNHEY, CDR2 SVGAGI. This CDR3 is built from 15 residues. The DNA for the CDR3 is TGTGCCAGCAGTTACTCGACGGGAGGTGCCTACGAGCAGTACTTC. Its protein is CASSYSTGGAYEQYF.

V gene TRBV4-3 combines with J gene TRBJ2-3; 10 bases are shared with TRBD2. The germline V gene has CDR1 LGHNA and CDR2 YSLEER. The CDR3 extends over 16 amino acids. The V segment lost 6 bases and the J segment 2 bases; nucleotides outside the gene matches: 8. CDR3 region: CASSHGTSVSTDTQYF. Here the CDR3 DNA reads TGCGCCAGCAGTCACGGGACTAGCGTATCCACAGATACGCAGTATTTT.

The chain uses TRBV4-1 and TRBJ2-7, with D possibly being TRBD2 (6 bases). Trimming cost V 2 bases and J 0 bases, with 17 bases left between them. Germline V CDR1 and CDR2: MGHRA, YSYEKL. The CDR3 totals 17 residues. This CDR3 reads CASSQIAGGAGSYEQYF. In DNA, the CDR3 is TGCGCCAGCAGCCAAATAGCAGGCGGGGCTGGCTCCTACGAGCAGTACTTC.

This clonotype was seen only a few times. This chain links TRBV28 with TRBJ2-5, with 9 bases aligning to TRBD2. The J segment lost 5 bases and the V segment lost 1 base, leaving 8 bases of the junction unmatched. CDR1 and CDR2 (germline): MDHEN, SYDVKM. The CDR3 covers 16 residues. CDR3 protein: CASSLFSGRAQETQYF. The CDR3, as DNA: TGTGCCAGCAGTTTATTTAGCGGGAGAGCCCAGGAGACCCAGTACTTC.

This clonotype was picked up a small number of times. This rearrangement joins TRBV5-1 to TRBJ2-1, with 8 nucleotides matching TRBD2. Germline V gives CDR1 SGHRS, CDR2 YFSETQ. This CDR3 has 15 amino acids. V dropped 0 bases and J dropped 6; count of bases not matched to a gene: 5. Here the CDR3 reads CASSLVAGGLNEQFF. In DNA, the CDR3 is TGCGCCAGCAGCTTGGTGGCGGGAGGACTCAATGAGCAGTTCTTC.

At least ten counts were recorded for this clonotype. The V and J genes are TRBV4-1 and TRBJ2-1; 9 nucleotides match TRBD2. J gave up 7 bases and V 1 base, and 8 bases lay outside the gene matches. Germline V lookup: CDR1 MGHRA, CDR2 YSYEKL. The CDR3 loop spans 16 amino acids. CDR3 amino acids: CASSQVGGRAINEQFF. CDR3 sequence (DNA): TGCGCCAGCAGCCAAGTTGGCGGGAGGGCCATAAATGAGCAGTTCTTC.

The V gene is TRBV5-5, the J gene TRBJ2-1, with D perhaps matching TRBD1 (6 bases). Trimming left V 4 bases short and J 5 bases short, with 16 bases between. The germline gives CDR1 SGHKS, CDR2 YYEKEE (reference sequence). The CDR3 length is 15 residues. CDR3: CASSQQGPLHNEQFF. As DNA, the CDR3 is TGTGCCAGCAGCCAACAGGGCCCACTCCACAATGAGCAGTTCTTC. The whole variable domain, filled in from reference TRBV5-5 and TRBJ2-1, reads DAGVTQSPTHLIKTRGQQVTLRCSPISGHKSVSWYQQVLGQGPQFIFQYYEKEERGRGNFPDRFSARQFPNYSSELNVNALLLGDSALYLCASSQQGPLHNEQFFGPGTRLTVL.

The chain carries TRBV5-6 and TRBJ2-7; D not resolved. Germline V lookup: CDR1 SGHDT, CDR2 YYEEEE. V shed 3 bases and J shed 5 bases, with 12 bases lying between them. The CDR3 spans 13 residues. CDR3 nucleotide sequence: TGTGCCAGCAGCTCCAGTATCCGCGACGAGCAGTACTTC. It translates to CASSSSIRDEQYF.

The genes are TRBV7-2 and TRBJ1-4, with D unresolved. The V gene's germline CDR1 is SGHTA and CDR2 FQGNSA. Trimming pared 4 bases from V and 7 bases from J, leaving 7 bases between. The CDR3 covers 12 residues. The CDR3 loop reads CASSSYGEKLFF. The CDR3 coding sequence is TGTGCCAGCAGCTCCTACGGTGAAAAACTGTTTTTT.

This clonotype was observed many times. This chain links TRBV2 with TRBJ2-1; 9 bases line up with TRBD2. Germline trimming cut 7 bases from V and 3 bases from J; bases unmatched to any gene: 7. The CDR3 sequence is 15 residues long. Germline CDR1 SNHLY, CDR2 FYNNEI. This CDR3 reads CASTDSSGVYNEQFF. The CDR3 DNA reads TGTGCCAGCACTGATTCTAGCGGGGTCTACAATGAGCAGTTCTTC.

In its sample, this clonotype was seen a few times. V usage is TRBV6-5 and J usage is TRBJ2-2, with a weak D call TRBD1 (6 bases). V was pared by 4 bases and J by 0 bases, with 12 bases between. CDR1 and CDR2 from the germline V gene are MNHEY and SVGAGI. This CDR3 has 16 residues. CDR3 amino acids: CASSSGDRPNTGELFF. CDR3 nucleotide sequence: TGTGCCAGCAGTTCCGGAGACAGGCCGAACACCGGGGAGCTGTTTTTT.

The chain couples TRBV7-2 to TRBJ2-3; no clear D. CDR1 and CDR2 (germline): SGHTA, FQGNSA. Trimming shortened V by 5 bases and J by 3 bases, and 15 bases separated the two germline ends. The CDR3 consists of 15 residues. The CDR3 sequence: CASSPQVGRTDTQYF. In DNA, the CDR3 is TGTGCCAGCAGCCCCCAAGTGGGTCGGACAGATACGCAGTATTTT.

Note on this clonotype: This may come from a read error, since a much larger clone is one base off. This sequence joins TRBV27 and TRBJ2-1, with 8 bases matching TRBD2. From germline, CDR1 is MNHEY and CDR2 SMNVEV (reference sequence). J was trimmed by 5 bases and V by 10 bases; bases with no gene match: 10. The CDR3 contains 14 residues. The DNA for the CDR3 is TGTGCCATCAGCAGCGGGAGTTGGGACAATGAGCAGTTCTTC. The encoded protein is CAISSGSWDNEQFF.

This chain joins TRBV28 and TRBJ2-5; D possibly matches TRBD1 or TRBD2 (5 bases each). Trimming pared 5 bases from V and 5 bases from J, leaving 15 bases between. Germline V gene lookup returns CDR1 MDHEN and CDR2 SYDVKM. The CDR3 has 14 residues. The CDR3 reads CASSPPGALETQYF. The CDR3 DNA sequence: TGTGCCAGCAGTCCACCCGGGGCTTTGGAGACCCAGTACTTC.

This clonotype was detected a few times. V and J are TRBV12-3 or TRBV12-4 and TRBJ2-3; TRBD2 matches 16 bases. CDR3 length: 20 amino acids. The trim removed 5 bases at V and 1 base at J, leaving 12 bases unmatched. The CDR3 loop reads CASSPRGLAGGPWRTDTQYF. CDR3 bases: TGTGCCAGCAGTCCCCGGGGACTAGCGGGAGGGCCATGGCGCACAGATACGCAGTATTTT.

This clonotype was recorded at least ten times. The rearrangement joins TRBV5-5 to TRBJ2-7, with no clear D. This CDR3 region has 14 residues. Germline CDR1 reads SGHKS; CDR2 reads YYEKEE (reference sequence). Trimming removed 1 base at V and 4 bases at J, with 12 bases between. CDR3 bases: TGTGCCAGCAGCTTGAAAACCGAGTTTTACGAGCAGTACTTC. This gives the protein CASSLKTEFYEQYF.

Only a few counts were recorded for this clonotype. The chain employs TRBV20-1 and TRBJ2-5; 13 positions agree with TRBD2. Trimming took 5 bases from V and 3 from J; bases not matched to a gene: 3. Germline CDR1 reads DFQATT; CDR2 reads SNEGSKA (reference sequence). The CDR3 runs 14 residues. The CDR3 here is CSAAGTSGKETQYF. CDR3 DNA: TGCAGTGCTGCCGGGACTAGCGGGAAAGAGACCCAGTACTTC.

The chain couples TRBV7-8 to TRBJ2-1, with no clear D. CDR1 SGHVS and CDR2 FQNEAQ come from the germline V gene. V dropped 3 bases and J dropped 7 bases, with 16 bases sitting between them. This CDR3 comprises 15 residues. The CDR3 nucleotides are TGTGCCAGCAGCTTTTCATCCCTAGTAGTTAATGAGCAGTTCTTC. This codes for CASSFSSLVVNEQFF.